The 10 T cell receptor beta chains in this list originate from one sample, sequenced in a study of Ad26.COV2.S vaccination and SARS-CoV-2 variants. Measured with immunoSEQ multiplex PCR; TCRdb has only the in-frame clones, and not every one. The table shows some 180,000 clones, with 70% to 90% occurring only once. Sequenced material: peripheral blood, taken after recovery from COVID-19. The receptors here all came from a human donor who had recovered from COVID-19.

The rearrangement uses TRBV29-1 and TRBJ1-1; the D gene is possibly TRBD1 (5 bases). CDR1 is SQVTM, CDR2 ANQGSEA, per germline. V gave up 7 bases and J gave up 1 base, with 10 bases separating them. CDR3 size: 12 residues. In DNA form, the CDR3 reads TGCAGCGCGGCCCAGGGGAACACTGAAGCTTTCTTT. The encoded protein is CSAAQGNTEAFF.

The CDR3 coding sequence is TGTGCCAGCAGCCAAGACGTCAGGCTAGCGGGGGGTCAAGAGACCCAGTACTTC. Translated: CASSQDVRLAGGQETQYF. The V gene is TRBV3-1 (or the pseudogene TRBV3-2), the J gene TRBJ2-5; 11 bases are shared with TRBD2. With V trimmed by 0 bases and J by 2 bases, 8 bases remained unmatched. The CDR3 has 18 amino acids. CDR1 and CDR2 (germline): LGHDT, YNNKEL (reference sequence).

Written as DNA, the CDR3 is TGTGCCACCAGCACAGGACCAGACGAGACCCAGTACTTC. Its translation is CATSTGPDETQYF. The chain joins TRBV15 to TRBJ2-5; D is unclear. The CDR3 consists of 13 residues. From germline, CDR1 is LNHNV and CDR2 YYDKDF (reference sequence). Between the trimmed V and J ends, which lost 4 bases and 5 bases, there was a span of 11 bases.

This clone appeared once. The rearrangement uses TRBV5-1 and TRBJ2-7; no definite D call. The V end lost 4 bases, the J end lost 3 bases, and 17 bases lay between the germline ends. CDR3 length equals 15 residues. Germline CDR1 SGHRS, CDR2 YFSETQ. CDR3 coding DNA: TGCGCCAGCAGCGGCGGCCTCGAAGTGGGCTACGAGCAGTACTTC. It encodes CASSGGLEVGYEQYF.

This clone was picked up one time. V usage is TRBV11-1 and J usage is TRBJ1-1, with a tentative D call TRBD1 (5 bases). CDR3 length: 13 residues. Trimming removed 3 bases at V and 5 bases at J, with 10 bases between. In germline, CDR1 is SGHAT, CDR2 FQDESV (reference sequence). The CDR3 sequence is CASSFGGGTEAFF. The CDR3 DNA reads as TGTGCCAGCAGCTTCGGGGGTGGGACTGAAGCTTTCTTT.

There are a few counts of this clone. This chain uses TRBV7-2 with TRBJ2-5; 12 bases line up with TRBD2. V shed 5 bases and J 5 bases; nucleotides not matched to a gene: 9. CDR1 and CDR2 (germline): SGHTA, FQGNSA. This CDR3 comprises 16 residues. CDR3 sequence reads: CASSDARTSGEETQYF. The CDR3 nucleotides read TGTGCCAGCAGCGACGCCCGGACTAGCGGGGAGGAGACCCAGTACTTC.

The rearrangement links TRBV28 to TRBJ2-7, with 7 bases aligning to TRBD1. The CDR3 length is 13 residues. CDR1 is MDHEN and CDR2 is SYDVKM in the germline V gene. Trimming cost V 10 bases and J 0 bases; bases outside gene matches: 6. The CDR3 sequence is CATVTGPSYEQYF. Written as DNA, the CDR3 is TGTGCCACCGTGACAGGGCCCTCCTACGAGCAGTACTTC.

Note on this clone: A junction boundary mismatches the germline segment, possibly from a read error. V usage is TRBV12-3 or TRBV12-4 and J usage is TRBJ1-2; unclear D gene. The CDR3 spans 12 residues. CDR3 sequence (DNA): TGTGCCGGCAGCCCGAATGGATATGGCTACACCTTC. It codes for CAGSPNGYGYTF.

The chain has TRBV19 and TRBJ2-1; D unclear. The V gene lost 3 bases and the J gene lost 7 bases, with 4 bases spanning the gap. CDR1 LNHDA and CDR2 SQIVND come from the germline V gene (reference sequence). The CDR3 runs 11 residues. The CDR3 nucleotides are TGTGCCAGTAGTATTATGAATGAGCAGTTCTTC. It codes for CASSIMNEQFF.

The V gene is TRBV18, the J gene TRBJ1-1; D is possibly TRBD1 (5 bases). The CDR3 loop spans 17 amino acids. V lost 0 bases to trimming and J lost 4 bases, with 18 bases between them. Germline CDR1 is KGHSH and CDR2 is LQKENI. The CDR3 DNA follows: TGTGCCAGCTCACCACCGTCCGGGGGTGGTAGAAGCACTGAAGCTTTCTTT. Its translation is CASSPPSGGGRSTEAFF.